What follows is one T cell receptor beta chain and its context. The antigen remains unidentified. The CDR3 totals 15 residues. Trimming pared 1 base from V and 3 bases from J, leaving 12 bases between. Looked up from germline, CDR1 is MGHRA and CDR2 is YSYEKL. The data stem from a study of untreated major depressive disorder. All participants were of European descent. Study results and limitations: All top five TRBV05-01 clones per subject were private clones.

The assay was immunoSEQ multiplex PCR, and TCRdb's table has in-frame clones only and misses some. The sample contains approximately 20,000 clones, more than 75% of which appear only once. The genes are TRBV4-1 and TRBJ2-5; D is ambiguous. Sequenced material: CD4+ T cells from PBMCs. This sequence was found in a woman in her twenties or thirties in good health. CDR3 loop: CASSQGVKDKETQYF. The CDR3 DNA is TGCGCCAGCAGCCAAGGCGTCAAGGATAAAGAGACCCAGTACTTC.